The 28 T cell receptor beta chains reported below all come from one sample, sequenced in a study of neoadjuvant anti-PD-1 for oral cavity cancer. The assay was immunoSEQ multiplex PCR, and TCRdb's table has in-frame clones only and misses some. The table lists around 68,000 clones, roughly 90% of them singletons. Time point noted: after neoadjuvant nivolumab, at surgical resection. Sequencing was performed on PBMCs, taken after nivolumab (anti-PD-1) treatment. These receptors were taken from a person aged 35 to 85 with oral cavity squamous cell carcinoma.

This chain joins TRBV7-2 and TRBJ2-5; 7 bases fit TRBD2. CDR1 is SGHTA and CDR2 is FQGNSA in the germline V gene. The CDR3 has 16 residues. V lost 5 bases to trimming and J lost 1 base; unmatched junction nucleotides: 10. The CDR3 region is CASSTRPASGQETQYF. The CDR3 DNA reads as TGTGCCAGCAGCACCCGCCCGGCTAGCGGCCAAGAGACCCAGTACTTC.

This chain uses TRBV30 with TRBJ1-4; D gene uncertain. CDR1 and CDR2 from the germline V gene are GTSNPN and SVGIG (reference sequence). The V and J ends lost 1 base and 6 bases respectively, with 18 bases between them. The CDR3 totals 16 residues. The CDR3 region has the DNA TGTGCCTGGAGTGGTGTCTTTGTGGGGTGGGATGAAAAACTGTTTTTT. Protein: CAWSGVFVGWDEKLFF. The full variable domain, completed using reference TRBV30 and TRBJ1-4, is SQTIHQWPATLVQPVGSPLSLECTVEGTSNPNLYWYRQAAGRGLQLLFYSVGIGQISSEVPQNLSASRPQDRQFILSSKKLLLSDSGFYLCAWSGVFVGWDEKLFFGSGTQLSVL.

This rearrangement joins TRBV27 to TRBJ1-5; no clear D. The CDR3 contains 11 residues. Trimming pared 6 bases from V and 2 bases from J, leaving 2 bases between. The V gene's germline CDR1 is MNHEY and CDR2 SMNVEV (reference sequence). As DNA, the CDR3 is TGTGCCAGCAGACGCAATCAGCCCCAGCATTTT. Translation gives CASRRNQPQHF.

The V call is TRBV2, the J call TRBJ1-4, with D uncertain. Between the trimmed V and J ends, which lost 5 bases and 3 bases, there was a span of 10 bases. The CDR3 covers 14 residues. CDR1 SNHLY and CDR2 FYNNEI come from the germline V gene. CDR3 in DNA: TGTGCCAGCAGTACCAGGTGGTCTAATGAAAAACTGTTTTTT. Translating gives CASSTRWSNEKLFF.

This clone was observed a handful of times. V is TRBV6-6 and J is TRBJ2-2; D is unclear. V was shortened by 6 bases and J by 1 base, with 9 bases between the two germline ends. The CDR3 runs to 14 residues. Germline V gene sequence: CDR1 MNHNY, CDR2 SVGAGI (reference sequence). The chain's CDR3 is CASREDGNTGELFF. DNA for the CDR3: TGTGCCAGCAGAGAGGACGGGAACACCGGGGAGCTGTTTTTT.

The CDR3 nucleotides are TGTGCCAGCATCGGACAGGGCCACCAGCCCCAGCATTTT. Encoded protein: CASIGQGHQPQHF. This chain connects TRBV6-1 to TRBJ1-5, with TRBD1 identical over 8 bases. The ends lost 7 bases at V and 7 bases at J; junction bases unmatched: 6. The CDR3 length is 13 residues. CDR1 MNHNS and CDR2 SASEGT come from the germline V gene.

V is TRBV19 and J is TRBJ2-6; the D is unclear. Trimming pared 7 bases from V and 0 bases from J, leaving 7 bases between. The CDR3 length is 14 residues. In germline, CDR1 is LNHDA, CDR2 SQIVND (reference sequence). The CDR3 here is CASMGISGANVLTF. CDR3 nucleotide sequence: TGTGCCAGTATGGGGATCTCTGGGGCCAACGTCCTGACTTTC.

This chain uses TRBV29-1 with TRBJ2-7; 7 bases are a match to TRBD1. The CDR3 consists of 12 residues. V lost 4 bases and J lost 4; bases outside the gene matches: 4. Germline CDR1 SQVTM, CDR2 ANQGSEA. CDR3 coding DNA: TGCAGCGTTGGTGGCAGGGGGTACGAGCAGTACTTC. It yields the protein CSVGGRGYEQYF.

The rearrangement uses TRBV4-1 and TRBJ1-4, with D unclear. V was shortened by 1 base and J by 7 bases, with 22 bases between the two germline ends. Germline loops: CDR1 MGHRA, CDR2 YSYEKL. The CDR3 spans 18 residues. CDR3 in amino acids: CASSQGLGLKAVGEKLFF. The CDR3, as DNA: TGCGCCAGCAGCCAAGGGTTGGGTTTAAAAGCGGTTGGTGAAAAACTGTTTTTT.

This chain connects TRBV5-1 to TRBJ2-7; no clear D. The CDR3 totals 13 residues. Germline V gene lookup returns CDR1 SGHRS and CDR2 YFSETQ. V was trimmed by 3 bases and J by 7 bases, leaving 14 bases between them. Written as DNA, the CDR3 is TGCGCCAGCAGCTCGCTGGTAGGGTTAGAGCAGTACTTC. It codes for CASSSLVGLEQYF.

Only a few counts were recorded for this clone. This rearrangement joins TRBV28 to TRBJ2-3, with a possible D match to TRBD2 (5 bases). Trimming stripped 8 bases from V and 4 bases from J, with 13 bases between. Germline assignment: CDR1 MDHEN and CDR2 SYDVKM. The CDR3 has 13 residues. The CDR3: CASRLPGSDTQYF. CDR3 nucleotide sequence: TGTGCCAGCCGACTCCCGGGGTCAGATACGCAGTATTTT. Looking up the rest from reference TRBV28 and TRBJ2-3 gives the full variable domain: DVKVTQSSRYLVKRTGEKVFLECVQDMDHENMFWYRQDPGLGLRLIYFSYDVKMKEKGDIPEGYSVSREKKERFSLILESASTNQTSMYLCASRLPGSDTQYFGPGTRLTVL.

V gene TRBV25-1 combines with J gene TRBJ1-2, with a tentative D call TRBD1 (5 bases). This CDR3 is 15 amino acids long. V lost 4 bases and J 2 bases, leaving 14 bases between the germline ends. Per the germline V gene, CDR1 is MGHDK and CDR2 is SYGVNS. CDR3 coding DNA: TGTGCCAGCAGTGTTGAGGGGACGTCAAACTATGGCTACACCTTC. Protein: CASSVEGTSNYGYTF.

The chain's CDR3 is CAWLDLDRNYGYTF. Written as DNA, the CDR3 is TGTGCCTGGCTCGACTTGGACAGGAACTATGGCTACACCTTC. The chain has TRBV30 and TRBJ1-2; 7 bases map to TRBD1. CDR1 is GTSNPN and CDR2 is SVGIG in the germline V gene (reference sequence). This CDR3 contains 14 residues. V dropped 5 bases and J dropped 2; count of bases not matched to a gene: 8.

The chain couples TRBV20-1 to TRBJ2-1; weak D call: TRBD1 (6 bases). The V end was cut by 5 bases, the J end by 10 bases, with 12 bases between. Per the germline V gene, CDR1 is DFQATT and CDR2 is SNEGSKA (reference sequence). The CDR3 is made up of 11 amino acids. CDR3: CSARRTAEQFF. For the CDR3, the DNA is TGCAGTGCTCGCCGGACAGCCGAGCAGTTCTTC.

This chain connects TRBV5-1 to TRBJ1-2, with D perhaps matching TRBD1 (5 bases). This CDR3 contains 14 residues. Germline CDR1 and CDR2: SGHRS and YFSETQ. Trimming cost V 0 bases and J 1 base, with 7 bases left between them. In DNA form, the CDR3 reads TGCGCCAGCAGCTTGGGCAGGGTTAACTATGGCTACACCTTC. It yields the protein CASSLGRVNYGYTF.

The chain joins TRBV7-3 to TRBJ1-5, with a tentative D call TRBD1 (5 bases). V gave up 4 bases and J gave up 0 bases, with 10 bases separating them. CDR1 is SGHTA and CDR2 is FQGTGA in the germline V gene. This CDR3 contains 15 residues. The CDR3 DNA sequence: TGTGCCAGCAGCTCGACTGGGGGTAGCAATCAGCCCCAGCATTTT. Protein sequence: CASSSTGGSNQPQHF.

This rearrangement joins TRBV4-1 to TRBJ1-5; D remains ambiguous. The V end was cut by 6 bases, the J end by 2 bases, with 23 bases between. The CDR3 loop spans 18 amino acids. Per the germline V gene, CDR1 is MGHRA and CDR2 is YSYEKL. The CDR3 loop reads CASSQSQVLGLGNQPQHF. The CDR3 DNA reads TGCGCCAGCAGTCAAAGCCAAGTCCTGGGTTTGGGCAATCAGCCCCAGCATTTT.

CDR3 DNA sequence: TGCGCCAGCAGCCTCCTCCGACGGTACAGCACAGATACGCAGTATTTT. Protein sequence: CASSLLRRYSTDTQYF. The chain joins TRBV4-1 to TRBJ2-3; no reliable D call. Germline values: CDR1 MGHRA, CDR2 YSYEKL. The CDR3 spans 16 residues. V lost 4 bases and J lost 0, with 14 bases in between.

V gene TRBV30 combines with J gene TRBJ2-1, with 11 bases identical to TRBD2. This CDR3 has 15 amino acids. The V and J ends lost 4 bases and 8 bases, in that order; junction bases with no gene match: 10. Germline assignment: CDR1 GTSNPN and CDR2 SVGIG (reference sequence). In DNA form, the CDR3 reads TGTGCCTGGACGGGCGTTAGCGGGGGGGGGTATGAGCAGTTCTTC. It translates to CAWTGVSGGGYEQFF. Filled out from reference TRBV30 and TRBJ2-1, the complete variable domain reads SQTIHQWPATLVQPVGSPLSLECTVEGTSNPNLYWYRQAAGRGLQLLFYSVGIGQISSEVPQNLSASRPQDRQFILSSKKLLLSDSGFYLCAWTGVSGGGYEQFFGPGTRLTVL.

The CDR3 DNA reads TGTGCCAGCAGCGCCTACAGGGCCGGTCAAGAGACCCAGTACTTC. Amino acid sequence: CASSAYRAGQETQYF. The V call is TRBV9, the J call TRBJ2-5; the D gene is possibly TRBD1 (6 bases). The V gene lost 3 bases and the J gene lost 2 bases, with 14 bases spanning the gap. The germline CDR1 and CDR2 sequences are SGDLS and YYNGEE. The CDR3 spans 15 residues.

Written as DNA, the CDR3 is TGTGCCAGCAGCTTACAGCCAGGGGCCACCGGGGAGCTGTTTTTT. Translation gives CASSLQPGATGELFF. The J gene is TRBJ2-2, the V gene TRBV7-6; TRBD1 might be the D (6 bases). The germline gives CDR1 SGHVS, CDR2 FNYEAQ. The CDR3 covers 15 residues. Trimming pared 2 bases from V and 4 bases from J, leaving 11 bases between.

The chain combines TRBV29-1 with TRBJ2-3; D uncertain. Trimming removed 2 bases from V and 0 bases from J, with 9 bases in between. The germline V gene has CDR1 SQVTM and CDR2 ANQGSEA. This CDR3 region has 14 residues. CDR3 bases: TGCAGCGTTGAACTACCAGTTAGCACAGATACGCAGTATTTT. Amino acid sequence: CSVELPVSTDTQYF.

J is TRBJ2-7 and V is TRBV19, with D maybe TRBD2 (6 bases). CDR1 and CDR2 (germline): LNHDA, SQIVND (reference sequence). V dropped 3 bases and J dropped 2 bases, with 14 bases sitting between them. This CDR3 has 15 residues. For the CDR3, the DNA is TGTGCCAGTAGTATGGGACTCGATCCAACCTACGAGCAGTACTTC. It specifies CASSMGLDPTYEQYF.

V gene TRBV14 combines with J gene TRBJ2-5; unclear D gene. The V end lost 1 base, the J end lost 5 bases, and 5 bases lay between the germline ends. CDR3 size: 12 residues. Germline values: CDR1 SGHDN, CDR2 FVKESK. CDR3 sequence: CASSQVGETQYF. DNA for the CDR3: TGTGCCAGCAGCCAAGTCGGCGAGACCCAGTACTTC.

The chain employs TRBV19 and TRBJ1-1; a weak D match, TRBD1 (5 bases). This CDR3 comprises 15 residues. From germline, CDR1 is LNHDA and CDR2 SQIVND (reference sequence). Trimming cost V 7 bases and J 3 bases, with 18 bases left between them. The CDR3 region is CASKTARVADTEAFF. The CDR3 bases are TGTGCCAGTAAGACAGCACGGGTAGCCGACACTGAAGCTTTCTTT.

CDR3 coding DNA: TGTGCCAGTAGTACTACAGGGGAAAGACAGCCCCAGCATTTT. Protein sequence: CASSTTGERQPQHF. The V call is TRBV19, the J call TRBJ1-5; TRBD1 matches at 7 bases. The V gene end was trimmed by 4 bases and the J gene end by 7 bases; junction bases not matched to a gene: 7. This CDR3 has 14 amino acids. Germline V gives CDR1 LNHDA, CDR2 SQIVND (reference sequence).

V is TRBV6-6 and J is TRBJ2-2; 8 nucleotides match TRBD2. V dropped 8 bases and J dropped 4; count of bases not matched to a gene: 3. In germline, CDR1 is MNHNY, CDR2 SVGAGI (reference sequence). CDR3 size: 13 residues. CDR3 DNA sequence: TGTGCCAGCCACCGGGAGGGCACCGGGGAGCTGTTTTTT. Translating it yields CASHREGTGELFF.

The CDR3 loop is CASSEKYRFIGTGGNQPQHF. The DNA for the CDR3 is TGTGCCAGCAGTGAAAAATATAGATTTATTGGGACAGGGGGCAATCAGCCCCAGCATTTT. This rearrangement joins TRBV6-1 to TRBJ1-5, with 10 nucleotides matching TRBD1. Trimming removed 2 bases from V and 2 bases from J; junction bases left unmatched: 15. CDR3 length: 20 amino acids. Per the germline V gene, CDR1 is MNHNS and CDR2 is SASEGT.